Shown below are 8 T cell receptor beta chains from a single sample sequenced in a study of T cells after yellow fever vaccination. TCRdb reprocessed the 5' RACE reads via MiXCR and lists one record per CDR3 protein. The sample contains hundreds of thousands of distinct CDR3 sequences, around 12% of which appear only once. The sequencing here drew on PBMCs, taken on the day of the yellow fever booster vaccination. These receptors originate from a man aged 25 to 40 who received the YFV17D yellow fever vaccine.

This clonotype was observed a handful of times. The rearrangement links TRBV10-2 to TRBJ2-1; D may be TRBD2 (6 bases). Trimming cost V 2 bases and J 5 bases, with 10 bases left between them. CDR3 length equals 14 residues. CDR1 and CDR2 (germline): WSHSY, SAAADI. The CDR3 loop reads CASSEGTFHNEQFF. The CDR3 bases are TGCGCCAGCAGTGAGGGGACTTTCCACAATGAGCAGTTCTTC.

This clonotype was seen a handful of times. The V call is TRBV30, the J call TRBJ2-1; 8 bases map to TRBD2. There are 16 residues in the CDR3. With 3 bases clipped from V and 8 bases from J, the junction kept 15 bases outside the gene matches. The germline V gene has CDR1 GTSNPN and CDR2 SVGIG (reference sequence). CDR3 residues: CAWRPPDGRASDEQFF. In nucleotides, the CDR3 is TGTGCCTGGAGGCCCCCCGACGGGAGGGCCAGTGATGAGCAGTTCTTC.

This clonotype was counted between two and nine times. The gene calls are TRBV7-2 and TRBJ2-3, with D possibly called TRBD1 or TRBD2 (5 bases each). The CDR3 runs to 13 residues. Looked up from germline, CDR1 is SGHTA and CDR2 is FQGNSA. V lost 5 bases, J lost 2 bases, and 8 bases lay in between. CDR3 sequence: CASSRDATDTQYF. CDR3 DNA: TGTGCCAGCAGCCGGGACGCCACAGATACGCAGTATTTT.

This clonotype appeared a few times. This sequence joins TRBV6-4 and TRBJ2-1; D is perhaps TRBD2 (6 bases). Germline-derived CDR1 and CDR2 are MRHNA and SNTAGT. Trimming took 4 bases from V and 8 from J, leaving 12 bases between them. The CDR3 is 13 residues long. The CDR3 DNA sequence: TGTGCCAGCAGTGCCGGGGGTTGGGATGAGCAGTTCTTC. Translation gives CASSAGGWDEQFF.

In its sample, this clonotype was seen a few times. The chain employs TRBV7-9 and TRBJ2-5; D may be TRBD2 (6 bases). The CDR3 is made up of 15 amino acids. Trimming took 4 bases from V and 4 from J, leaving 16 bases between them. Germline loops: CDR1 SEHNR, CDR2 FQNEAQ (reference sequence). The CDR3 loop is CASSSTRRLRETQYF. CDR3 coding DNA: TGTGCCAGCAGCTCGACTAGGAGGCTGCGAGAGACCCAGTACTTC.

A remark on this clonotype: This may stem from a read error, because a much larger clone lies one nucleotide away. For the CDR3, the DNA is TGTGCCAGCAGTTGGGGACCTTGCTACACCTTC. This codes for CASSWGPCYTF. The gene calls are TRBV28 and TRBJ1-2; D possibly corresponds to TRBD1 (5 bases). The CDR3 has 11 residues. V lost 4 bases and J lost 9, with 9 bases in between. Looked up from germline, CDR1 is MDHEN and CDR2 is SYDVKM.

The V gene is TRBV4-3, the J gene TRBJ1-1; 7 bases map to TRBD1. CDR1 is LGHNA, CDR2 YSLEER, per germline. The CDR3 loop spans 14 amino acids. V lost 6 bases, J lost 3 bases, and 7 bases stayed unmatched. CDR3 sequence: CASSGQALDTEAFF. The CDR3 nucleotides read TGCGCCAGCAGTGGACAGGCCCTTGACACTGAAGCTTTCTTT.

There are a few counts of this clonotype. The CDR3 region is CSARALPEGKNIQYF. The CDR3 nucleotides read TGCAGTGCTAGAGCCCTCCCCGAAGGCAAAAACATTCAGTACTTC. The rearrangement joins TRBV20-1 to TRBJ2-4; no reliable D call. The CDR3 runs to 15 residues. Deletions cut 1 base from V and 3 bases from J, with 13 bases between. The germline V gene has CDR1 DFQATT and CDR2 SNEGSKA (reference sequence).